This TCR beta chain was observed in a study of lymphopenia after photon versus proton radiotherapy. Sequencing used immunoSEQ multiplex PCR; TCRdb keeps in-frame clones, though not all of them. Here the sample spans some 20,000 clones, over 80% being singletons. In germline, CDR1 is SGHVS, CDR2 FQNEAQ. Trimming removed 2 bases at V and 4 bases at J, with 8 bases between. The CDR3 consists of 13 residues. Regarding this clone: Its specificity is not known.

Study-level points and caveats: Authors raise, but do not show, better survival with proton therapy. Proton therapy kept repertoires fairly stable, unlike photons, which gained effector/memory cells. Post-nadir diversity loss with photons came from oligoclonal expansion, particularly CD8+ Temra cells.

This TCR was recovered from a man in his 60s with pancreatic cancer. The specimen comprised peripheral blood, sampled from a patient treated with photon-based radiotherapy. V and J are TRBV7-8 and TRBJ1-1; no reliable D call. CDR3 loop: CASSLFQVTEAFF. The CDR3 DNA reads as TGTGCCAGCAGCTTATTTCAGGTCACTGAAGCTTTCTTT.